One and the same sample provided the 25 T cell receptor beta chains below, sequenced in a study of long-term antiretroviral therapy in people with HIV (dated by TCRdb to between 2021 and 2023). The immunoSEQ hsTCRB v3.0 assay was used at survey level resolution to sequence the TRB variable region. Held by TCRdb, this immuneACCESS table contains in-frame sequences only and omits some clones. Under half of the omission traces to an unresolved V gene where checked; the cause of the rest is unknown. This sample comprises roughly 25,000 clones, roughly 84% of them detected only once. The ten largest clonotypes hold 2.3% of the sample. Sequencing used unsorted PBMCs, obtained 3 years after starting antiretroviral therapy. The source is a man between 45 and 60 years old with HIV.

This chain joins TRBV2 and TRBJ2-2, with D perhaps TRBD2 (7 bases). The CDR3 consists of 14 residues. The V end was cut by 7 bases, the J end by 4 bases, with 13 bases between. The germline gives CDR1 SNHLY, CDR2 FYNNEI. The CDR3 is CASTTGRVTGELFF. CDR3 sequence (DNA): TGTGCCAGCACCACAGGGAGGGTCACCGGGGAGCTGTTTTTT.

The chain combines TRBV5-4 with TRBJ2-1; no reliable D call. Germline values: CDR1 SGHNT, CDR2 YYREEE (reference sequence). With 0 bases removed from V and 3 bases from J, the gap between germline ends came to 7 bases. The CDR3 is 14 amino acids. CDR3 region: CASSLAGYYNEQFF. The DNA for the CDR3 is TGTGCCAGCAGCTTGGCCGGTTACTACAATGAGCAGTTCTTC.

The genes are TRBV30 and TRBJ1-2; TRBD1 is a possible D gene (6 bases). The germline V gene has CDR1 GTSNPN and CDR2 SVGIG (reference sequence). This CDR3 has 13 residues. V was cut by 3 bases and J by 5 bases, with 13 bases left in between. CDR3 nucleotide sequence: TGTGCCTGGAGCGCGGACAGACGATATGGCTACACCTTC. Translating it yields CAWSADRRYGYTF.

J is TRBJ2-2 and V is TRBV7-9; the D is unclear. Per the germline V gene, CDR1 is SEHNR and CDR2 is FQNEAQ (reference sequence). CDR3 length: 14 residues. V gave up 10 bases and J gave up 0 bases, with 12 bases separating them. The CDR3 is CATKTHTNTGELFF. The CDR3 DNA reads TGTGCCACAAAAACCCACACGAACACCGGGGAGCTGTTTTTT.

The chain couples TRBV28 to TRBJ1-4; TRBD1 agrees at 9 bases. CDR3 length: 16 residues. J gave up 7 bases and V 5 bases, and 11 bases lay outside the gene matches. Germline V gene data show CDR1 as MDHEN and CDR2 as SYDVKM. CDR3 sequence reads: CASSNRGQVIGEKLFF. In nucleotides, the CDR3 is TGTGCCAGCAGTAACAGGGGGCAAGTAATTGGTGAAAAACTGTTTTTT.

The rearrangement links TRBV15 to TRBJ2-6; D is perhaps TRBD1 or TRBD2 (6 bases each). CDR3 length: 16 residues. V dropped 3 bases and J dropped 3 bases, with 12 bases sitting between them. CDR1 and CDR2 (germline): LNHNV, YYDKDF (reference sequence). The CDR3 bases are TGTGCCACCAGCAGGGCAGGGGAGGTTGGGGCCAACGTCCTGACTTTC. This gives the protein CATSRAGEVGANVLTF.

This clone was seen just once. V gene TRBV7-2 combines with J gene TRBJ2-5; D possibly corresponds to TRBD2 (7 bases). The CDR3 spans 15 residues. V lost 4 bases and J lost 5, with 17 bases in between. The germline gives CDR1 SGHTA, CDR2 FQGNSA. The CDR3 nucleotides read TGTGCCAGCAGCTCCGGGATCGGGGGGCGCGAGACCCAGTACTTC. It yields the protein CASSSGIGGRETQYF.

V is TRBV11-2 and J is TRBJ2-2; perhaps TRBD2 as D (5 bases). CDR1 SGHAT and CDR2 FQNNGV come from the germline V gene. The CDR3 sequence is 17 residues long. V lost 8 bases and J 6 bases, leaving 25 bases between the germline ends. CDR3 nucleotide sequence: TGTGCCAGCCCCCTGGGTTCGGGGATTAGTTCGGCCGGGGAGCTGTTTTTT. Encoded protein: CASPLGSGISSAGELFF.

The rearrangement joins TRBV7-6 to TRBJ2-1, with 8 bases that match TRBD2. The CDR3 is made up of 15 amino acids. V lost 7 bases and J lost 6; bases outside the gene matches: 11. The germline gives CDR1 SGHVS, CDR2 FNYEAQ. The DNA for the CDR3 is TGTGCCAGCACCCCCGGGAGGGCCCCCGCCAATGAGCAGTTCTTC. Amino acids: CASTPGRAPANEQFF.

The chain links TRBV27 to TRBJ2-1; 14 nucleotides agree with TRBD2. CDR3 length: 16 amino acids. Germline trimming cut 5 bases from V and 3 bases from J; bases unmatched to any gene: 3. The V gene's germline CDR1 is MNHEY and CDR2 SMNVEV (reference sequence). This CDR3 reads CASSLGTSGGYNEQFF. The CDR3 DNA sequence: TGTGCCAGCAGTCTCGGGACTAGCGGGGGCTACAATGAGCAGTTCTTC.

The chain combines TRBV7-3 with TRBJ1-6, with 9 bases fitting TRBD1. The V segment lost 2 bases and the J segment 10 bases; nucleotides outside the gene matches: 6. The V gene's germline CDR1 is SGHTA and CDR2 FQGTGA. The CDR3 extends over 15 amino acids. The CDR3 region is CASSLAGQGFSPLHF. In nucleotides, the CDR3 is TGTGCCAGCAGCTTAGCGGGACAGGGTTTCTCACCCCTCCACTTT.

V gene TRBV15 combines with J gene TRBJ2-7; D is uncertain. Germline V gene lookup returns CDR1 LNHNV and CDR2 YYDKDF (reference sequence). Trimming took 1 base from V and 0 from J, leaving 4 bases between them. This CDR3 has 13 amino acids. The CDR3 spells CATSRADSYEQYF. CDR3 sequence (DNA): TGTGCCACCAGCAGAGCGGACTCCTACGAGCAGTACTTC.

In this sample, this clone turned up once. The CDR3 region is CASSTPTASNQPQHF. CDR3 bases: TGTGCCAGCAGTACCCCCACAGCTAGCAATCAGCCCCAGCATTTT. The chain combines TRBV28 with TRBJ1-5; no clear D gene. There are 15 residues in the CDR3. The germline CDR1 and CDR2 sequences are MDHEN and SYDVKM. V lost 5 bases and J 0 bases, leaving 11 bases between the germline ends.

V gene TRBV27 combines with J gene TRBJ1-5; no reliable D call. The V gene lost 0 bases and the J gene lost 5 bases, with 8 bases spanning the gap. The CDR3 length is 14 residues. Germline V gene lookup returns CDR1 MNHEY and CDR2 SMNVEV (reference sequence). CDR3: CASSLSEVHQPQHF. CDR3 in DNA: TGTGCCAGCAGTTTATCGGAGGTCCATCAGCCCCAGCATTTT.

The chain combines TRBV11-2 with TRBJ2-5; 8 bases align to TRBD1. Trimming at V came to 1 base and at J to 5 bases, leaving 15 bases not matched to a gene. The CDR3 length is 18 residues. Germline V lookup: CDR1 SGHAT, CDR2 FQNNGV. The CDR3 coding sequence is TGTGCCAGCAGCTTAGTTTTGGGGAAGGACAGGGAGGATGAGACCCAGTACTTC. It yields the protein CASSLVLGKDREDETQYF.

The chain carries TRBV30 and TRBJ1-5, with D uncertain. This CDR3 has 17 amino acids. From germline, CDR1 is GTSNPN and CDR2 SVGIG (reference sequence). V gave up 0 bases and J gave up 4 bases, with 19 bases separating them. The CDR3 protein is CAWSVAKVWGENQPQHF. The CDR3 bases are TGTGCCTGGAGTGTAGCAAAAGTTTGGGGAGAAAATCAGCCCCAGCATTTT.

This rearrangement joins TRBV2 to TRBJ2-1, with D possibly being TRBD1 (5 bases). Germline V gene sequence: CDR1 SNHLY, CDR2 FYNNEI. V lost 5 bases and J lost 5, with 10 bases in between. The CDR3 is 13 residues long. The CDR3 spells CASSLDTDNEQFF. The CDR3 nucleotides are TGTGCCAGCAGTTTGGACACAGACAATGAGCAGTTCTTC.

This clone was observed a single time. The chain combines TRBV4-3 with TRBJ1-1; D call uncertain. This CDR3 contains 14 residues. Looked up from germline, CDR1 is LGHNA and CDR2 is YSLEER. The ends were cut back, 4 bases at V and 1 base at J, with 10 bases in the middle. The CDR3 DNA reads TGCGCCAGCAGCCCGAAACCGGGGAACACTGAAGCTTTCTTT. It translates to CASSPKPGNTEAFF.

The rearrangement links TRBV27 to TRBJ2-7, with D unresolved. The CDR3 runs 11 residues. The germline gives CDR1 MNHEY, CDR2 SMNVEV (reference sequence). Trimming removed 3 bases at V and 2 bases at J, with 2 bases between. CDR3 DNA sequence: TGTGCCAGCAGTTTGCCCTACGAGCAGTACTTC. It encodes CASSLPYEQYF.

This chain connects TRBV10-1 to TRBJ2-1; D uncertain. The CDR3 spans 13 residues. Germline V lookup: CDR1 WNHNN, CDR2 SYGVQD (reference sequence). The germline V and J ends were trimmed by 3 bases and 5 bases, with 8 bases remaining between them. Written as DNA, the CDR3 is TGCGCCAGCAGTGATGGTGGAGACAATGAGCAGTTCTTC. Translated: CASSDGGDNEQFF.

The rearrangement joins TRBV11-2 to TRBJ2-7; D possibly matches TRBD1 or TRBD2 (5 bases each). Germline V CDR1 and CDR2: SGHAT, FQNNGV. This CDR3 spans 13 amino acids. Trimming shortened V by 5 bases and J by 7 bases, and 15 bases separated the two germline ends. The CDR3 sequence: CASSLGTSWEQYF. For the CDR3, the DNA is TGTGCCAGCAGCCTAGGGACCAGTTGGGAGCAGTACTTC.

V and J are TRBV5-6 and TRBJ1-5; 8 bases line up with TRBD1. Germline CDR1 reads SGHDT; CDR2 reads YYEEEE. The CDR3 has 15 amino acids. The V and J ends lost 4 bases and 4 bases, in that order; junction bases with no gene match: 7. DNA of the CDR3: TGTGCCAGCAGCCCTGGACAGGGAAGGAATCAGCCCCAGCATTTT. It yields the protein CASSPGQGRNQPQHF.

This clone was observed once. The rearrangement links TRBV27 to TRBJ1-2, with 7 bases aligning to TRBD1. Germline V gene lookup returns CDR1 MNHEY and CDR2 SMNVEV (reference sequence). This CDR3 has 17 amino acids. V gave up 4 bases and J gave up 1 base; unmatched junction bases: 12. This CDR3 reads CASSYPSGTEINYGYTF. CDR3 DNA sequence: TGTGCCAGCAGTTATCCCTCCGGGACAGAAATTAACTATGGCTACACCTTC.

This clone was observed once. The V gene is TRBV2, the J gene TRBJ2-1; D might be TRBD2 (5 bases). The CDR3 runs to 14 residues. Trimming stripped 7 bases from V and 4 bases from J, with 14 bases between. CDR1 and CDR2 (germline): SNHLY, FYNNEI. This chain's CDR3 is CASTRTRSYNEQFF. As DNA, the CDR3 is TGTGCCAGCACGCGGACTCGATCTTACAATGAGCAGTTCTTC.

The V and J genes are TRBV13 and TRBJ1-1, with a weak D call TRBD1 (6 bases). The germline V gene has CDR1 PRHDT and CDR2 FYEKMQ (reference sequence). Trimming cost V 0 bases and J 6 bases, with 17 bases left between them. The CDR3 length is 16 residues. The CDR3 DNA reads TGTGCCAGCAGCTTAGGGGAATTGGGGGCTTCCCCTGAAGCTTTCTTT. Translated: CASSLGELGASPEAFF.